Listed here are 17 T cell receptor beta chains from one sample, sequenced in a study of T cell responses to AZD1222 COVID-19 vaccine. Assay used: immunoSEQ multiplex PCR; TCRdb lists only in-frame clones, some missing. This table has around 140,000 clones, 75% to 90% appearing once. The specimen was peripheral blood, collected on day 0 of AZD1222 vaccination. These receptors all come from an adult in good health.

The V gene is TRBV29-1, the J gene TRBJ1-1; 7 bases are a match to TRBD1. The V gene end was trimmed by 4 bases and the J gene end by 0 bases; junction bases not matched to a gene: 2. The CDR3 length is 13 residues. The germline V gene encodes CDR1 SQVTM and CDR2 ANQGSEA. The DNA for the CDR3 is TGCAGCGTTGTTGGGACAGTGAACACTGAAGCTTTCTTT. Its translation is CSVVGTVNTEAFF.

The chain couples TRBV7-9 to TRBJ2-3; 8 bases agree with TRBD2. Germline-derived CDR1 and CDR2 are SEHNR and FQNEAQ (reference sequence). The CDR3 is 16 amino acids. J was trimmed by 2 bases and V by 1 base; bases with no gene match: 5. The CDR3: CASSLGAGANTDTQYF. CDR3 nucleotide sequence: TGTGCCAGCAGCTTAGGAGCGGGAGCAAACACAGATACGCAGTATTTT.

This rearrangement joins TRBV7-6 to TRBJ1-3, with a tentative D call TRBD1 (6 bases). CDR1 and CDR2 (germline): SGHVS, FNYEAQ. V was trimmed by 4 bases and J by 0 bases, leaving 16 bases between them. The CDR3 spans 17 residues. The CDR3 spells CASSSSGTLVSGNTIYF. CDR3 nucleotide sequence: TGTGCCAGCAGCTCATCCGGGACACTCGTCTCTGGAAACACCATATATTTT.

The V call is TRBV3-1 (or the pseudogene TRBV3-2), the J call TRBJ1-3; D not certain. The CDR3 totals 14 residues. V dropped 0 bases and J dropped 4 bases, with 7 bases sitting between them. The germline V gene encodes CDR1 LGHDT and CDR2 YNNKEL (reference sequence). CDR3 residues: CASSQDNSGNTIYF. The CDR3 DNA is TGTGCCAGCAGCCAAGATAATTCGGGAAACACCATATATTTT.

The CDR3 protein is CAWGTGLAKNIQYF. The CDR3 DNA reads as TGTGCCTGGGGGACAGGTCTAGCCAAAAACATTCAGTACTTC. The chain employs TRBV30 and TRBJ2-4; 8 bases align to TRBD1. CDR1 and CDR2 (germline): GTSNPN, SVGIG (reference sequence). The CDR3 loop spans 14 amino acids. V dropped 5 bases and J dropped 0; count of bases not matched to a gene: 3.

V usage is TRBV3-1 (or the pseudogene TRBV3-2) and J usage is TRBJ2-4; the match to TRBD2 covers 7 bases. The CDR3 consists of 16 residues. Looked up from germline, CDR1 is LGHDT and CDR2 is YNNKEL (reference sequence). Trimming cost V 4 bases and J 6 bases; bases outside gene matches: 12. CDR3 in amino acids: CASSRDASGRLNIQYF. The CDR3 region has the DNA TGTGCCAGCAGCCGGGACGCTAGCGGACGCTTAAACATTCAGTACTTC.

V usage is TRBV19 and J usage is TRBJ2-6; the D gene is possibly TRBD1 (6 bases). The CDR3 loop spans 19 amino acids. The ends were cut back, 5 bases at V and 4 bases at J, with 24 bases in the middle. CDR1 is LNHDA, CDR2 SQIVND, per germline (reference sequence). The CDR3 protein is CASSPNRDTGRGGANVLTF. The CDR3 region has the DNA TGTGCCAGTAGTCCGAATCGGGACACAGGTCGAGGAGGGGCCAACGTCCTGACTTTC.

J is TRBJ1-2 and V is TRBV5-4; 7 positions match TRBD1. From germline, CDR1 is SGHNT and CDR2 YYREEE (reference sequence). The CDR3 sequence is 14 residues long. V trimming: 4 bases; J trimming: 4 bases; junction bases outside the gene matches: 7. The CDR3 DNA follows: TGTGCCAGCAGCCGCAGGGGGGATGGCTATGGCTACACCTTC. Translating gives CASSRRGDGYGYTF.

The chain uses TRBV19 and TRBJ1-5, with 8 bases identical to TRBD1. Germline V gene sequence: CDR1 LNHDA, CDR2 SQIVND (reference sequence). Trimming took 10 bases from V and 5 from J; bases not matched to a gene: 10. CDR3 length equals 14 residues. CDR3 DNA sequence: TGTGCCACTGAACAGGGGGGCGGGCATCAGCCCCAGCATTTT. As protein: CATEQGGGHQPQHF.

The V and J genes are TRBV5-8 and TRBJ2-3, with 12 bases matching TRBD2. There are 15 residues in the CDR3. Germline loops: CDR1 SGHTS, CDR2 YDEGEE. V lost 3 bases and J lost 2; bases outside the gene matches: 1. CDR3 protein: CASSSSGGATDTQYF. CDR3 DNA: TGTGCCAGCAGCTCTAGCGGGGGGGCCACAGATACGCAGTATTTT.

The rearrangement uses TRBV27 and TRBJ2-1, with TRBD2 matching over 8 bases. The CDR3 runs 15 residues. The V gene's germline CDR1 is MNHEY and CDR2 SMNVEV (reference sequence). V dropped 3 bases and J dropped 4; count of bases not matched to a gene: 5. The DNA for the CDR3 is TGTGCCAGCAGTTTTTCAGCGGGAGCATACAATGAGCAGTTCTTC. This gives the protein CASSFSAGAYNEQFF.

The V and J genes are TRBV27 and TRBJ1-2; TRBD1 matches 8 bases. The V and J ends lost 6 bases and 7 bases, in that order; junction bases with no gene match: 10. Per germline, CDR1 MNHEY and CDR2 SMNVEV (reference sequence). The length of the CDR3 is 14 residues. The CDR3 coding sequence is TGTGCCAGCAGCTACGGACAGGGAAGTGGTGGCTACACCTTC. It is translated as CASSYGQGSGGYTF.

The chain combines TRBV12-3 or TRBV12-4 with TRBJ2-5; D may be TRBD1 or TRBD2 (5 bases each). The CDR3 length is 13 residues. Deletions cut 7 bases from V and 4 bases from J, with 13 bases between. This CDR3 reads CASTRSGRETQYF. The CDR3 DNA reads as TGTGCCAGCACCCGTTCGGGGCGAGAGACCCAGTACTTC.

The rearrangement uses TRBV20-1 and TRBJ2-3; 12 nucleotides match TRBD2. The CDR3 contains 15 residues. V was pared by 3 bases and J by 4 bases, with 5 bases of the junction left unmatched. The germline CDR1 and CDR2 sequences are DFQATT and SNEGSKA (reference sequence). The CDR3 coding sequence is TGCAGTGCTAGTGCCAGACTAGCGGGAGCAGATACGCAGTATTTT. Translated: CSASARLAGADTQYF.

This chain uses TRBV27 with TRBJ1-5; the match to TRBD1 covers 8 bases. Germline loops: CDR1 MNHEY, CDR2 SMNVEV (reference sequence). V was clipped by 3 bases and J by 4 bases; unmatched bases: 5. This CDR3 comprises 15 residues. For the CDR3, the DNA is TGTGCCAGCAGTTTGAAAGGACAGGGAAATCAGCCCCAGCATTTT. Residues: CASSLKGQGNQPQHF.

The genes are TRBV28 and TRBJ1-6; D is possibly TRBD1 (6 bases). Between the trimmed V and J ends, which lost 3 bases and 6 bases, there was a span of 12 bases. This CDR3 is 15 amino acids long. Germline CDR1 reads MDHEN; CDR2 reads SYDVKM. The CDR3 region has the DNA TGTGCCAGCAGTTTCCGCACAGGGAGTAATTCACCCCTCCACTTT. This encodes CASSFRTGSNSPLHF.

The chain has TRBV19 and TRBJ2-7; TRBD1 agrees at 8 bases. V gave up 5 bases and J gave up 0 bases; unmatched junction bases: 6. Germline lookup yields CDR1 LNHDA and CDR2 SQIVND (reference sequence). The CDR3 is 15 residues long. Written as DNA, the CDR3 is TGTGCCAGTAGTCTTCCGGGACAGGCCTCCTACGAGCAGTACTTC. This codes for CASSLPGQASYEQYF.